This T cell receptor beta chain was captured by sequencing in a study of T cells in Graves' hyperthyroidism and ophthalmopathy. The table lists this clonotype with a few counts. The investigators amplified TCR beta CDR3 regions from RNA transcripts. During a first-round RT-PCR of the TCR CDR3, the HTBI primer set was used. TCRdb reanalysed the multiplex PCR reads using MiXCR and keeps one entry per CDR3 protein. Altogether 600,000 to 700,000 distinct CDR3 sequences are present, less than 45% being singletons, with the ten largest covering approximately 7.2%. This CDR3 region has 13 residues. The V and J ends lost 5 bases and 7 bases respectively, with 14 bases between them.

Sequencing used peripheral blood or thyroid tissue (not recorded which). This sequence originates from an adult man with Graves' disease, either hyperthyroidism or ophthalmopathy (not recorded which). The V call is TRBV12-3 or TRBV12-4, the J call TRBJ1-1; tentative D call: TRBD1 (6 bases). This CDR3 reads CASSSPGHREAFF. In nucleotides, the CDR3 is TGTGCCAGCAGTAGCCCGGGACACCGTGAAGCTTTCTTT.